Below, 23 T cell receptor beta chains from the same sample are listed, as sequenced in a study of T cell repertoires in cytomegalovirus infection. What these receptors recognize is not known. Each CDR3 protein is one row after TCRdb ran MiXCR on the reads. In the table there are 95,000 to 120,000 distinct CDR3 sequences, roughly 31% of which are singletons. The material was CD8+ T cells from cultured PBMCs, obtained from culture after CMV antigen stimulation. Source of these receptors: a human donor in good health (CMV status not recorded). Some clones in this sample may be carry-over from other donors' samples.

V gene TRBV11-2 combines with J gene TRBJ2-2, with D possibly TRBD2 on 5 matching bases. The CDR3 extends over 16 amino acids. Germline CDR1 SGHAT, CDR2 FQNNGV. Trimming took off 7 bases at V and 3 bases at J, with 18 bases between the two ends. This CDR3 is CASTYLTGRDTGELFF. The CDR3 DNA reads TGTGCCAGCACCTATTTGACCGGGCGGGACACCGGGGAGCTGTTTTTT.

The sample holds a few counts of this clonotype. This chain joins TRBV14 and TRBJ2-3; D is unresolved. Per germline, CDR1 SGHDN and CDR2 FVKESK. The V end was cut by 2 bases, the J end by 10 bases, with 16 bases between. This CDR3 has 14 residues. The CDR3 nucleotides read TGTGCCAGCAGCCAAAACCCCGGTTCAGTGGCGCAGTATTTT. Amino acid sequence: CASSQNPGSVAQYF.

There are a few counts of this clonotype. V is TRBV7-6 and J is TRBJ2-1, with 14 bases lining up with TRBD2. J lost 10 bases, V lost 5 bases, and 7 bases had no gene match. This CDR3 comprises 15 residues. The germline V gene encodes CDR1 SGHVS and CDR2 FNYEAQ. The CDR3 DNA follows: TGTGCCAGCAGCCAACGGACTAGCGGGGGGTGGGAGCAGTTCTTC. It codes for CASSQRTSGGWEQFF.

In this sample, this clonotype turned up a few times. The chain is built from TRBV7-8 and TRBJ1-2, with 9 bases identical to TRBD1. From germline, CDR1 is SGHVS and CDR2 FQNEAQ. The ends lost 1 base at V and 5 bases at J; junction bases unmatched: 5. The CDR3 runs 15 residues. The CDR3 nucleotides read TGTGCCAGCAGCTTAGTAGGGACAGGGACGTATGGCTACACCTTC. Its translation: CASSLVGTGTYGYTF.

There are a few counts of this clonotype. The chain combines TRBV7-3 with TRBJ2-2, with 9 bases lining up with TRBD2. The CDR3 is 14 residues long. V was clipped by 5 bases and J by 5 bases; unmatched bases: 3. Germline V gene lookup returns CDR1 SGHTA and CDR2 FQGTGA. The CDR3 protein is CASSVSGGTGELFF. The CDR3 DNA reads TGTGCCAGCAGCGTGAGCGGGGGGACCGGGGAGCTGTTTTTT.

The CDR3 here is CASSLQVETQYF. The DNA of the CDR3 is TGTGCCAGCAGCTTACAGGTCGAGACGCAGTATTTT. The chain joins TRBV7-9 to TRBJ2-3, with D hard to call. This CDR3 is built from 12 residues. CDR1 is SEHNR, CDR2 FQNEAQ, per germline (reference sequence). Trimming shortened V by 2 bases and J by 9 bases, and 9 bases separated the two germline ends.

As DNA, the CDR3 is TGTGCTAGTGGTTTGGTACTGTCCCGTGGCAGGGGGCGAAGCGGCAATCAGCCCCAGCATTTT. It yields the protein CASGLVLSRGRGRSGNQPQHF. This chain joins TRBV12-5 and TRBJ1-5; 8 bases match TRBD1. The CDR3 covers 21 residues. V lost 0 bases and J lost 2; bases outside the gene matches: 18. The germline CDR1 and CDR2 sequences are LGHNT and FRNRAP.

This clonotype was seen more than once but under ten times. The J gene is TRBJ1-2, the V gene TRBV19; D call uncertain. The CDR3 covers 15 residues. Germline values: CDR1 LNHDA, CDR2 SQIVND (reference sequence). Trimming removed 5 bases from V and 1 base from J, with 14 bases in between. The CDR3 spells CASSSSSGLNYGYTF. The CDR3 coding sequence is TGTGCCAGTAGTTCCTCCTCGGGTCTTAACTATGGCTACACCTTC.

The rearrangement uses TRBV6-2 or TRBV6-3 and TRBJ2-3, with a tentative D call TRBD2 (7 bases). The CDR3 length is 15 residues. Trimming left V 2 bases short and J 5 bases short, with 14 bases between. Per germline, CDR1 MNHEY and CDR2 SVGEGT. CDR3 bases: TGTGCCAGCAGTTACGAGGGGGGGGCGATAGATACGCAGTATTTT. This codes for CASSYEGGAIDTQYF.

This clonotype was counted between two and nine times. The rearrangement links TRBV29-1 to TRBJ2-1; possible D gene TRBD1, 6 bases. The germline V and J ends were trimmed by 1 base and 5 bases, with 12 bases remaining between them. The CDR3 has 14 residues. Germline V gives CDR1 SQVTM, CDR2 ANQGSEA. For the CDR3, the DNA is TGCAGCGTTGAAGTTTTCGGACAGAACAATGAGCAGTTCTTC. Residues: CSVEVFGQNNEQFF.

The rearrangement joins TRBV2 to TRBJ2-7; perhaps TRBD1 as D (5 bases). CDR1 and CDR2 (germline): SNHLY, FYNNEI. There are 12 residues in the CDR3. Trimming cost V 4 bases and J 4 bases, with 8 bases left between them. The DNA for the CDR3 is TGTGCCAGCAGTGCGACAGCTTACGAGCAGTACTTC. This codes for CASSATAYEQYF.

In this sample, this clonotype turned up many times. The V and J genes are TRBV6-5 and TRBJ1-5; 8 bases line up with TRBD1. The CDR3 covers 15 residues. Germline assignment: CDR1 MNHEY and CDR2 SVGAGI. V was clipped by 8 bases and J by 1 base; unmatched bases: 7. CDR3 DNA: TGTGCCAGCGGTTGGCGACAGGGGAGCAATCAGCCCCAGCATTTT. Residues: CASGWRQGSNQPQHF.

The chain recombines TRBV28 with TRBJ2-3, with D tentatively TRBD1 (5 bases). V was clipped by 8 bases and J by 3 bases, with 18 bases between them. The CDR3 spans 15 residues. CDR1 and CDR2 from the germline V gene are MDHEN and SYDVKM. The CDR3 coding sequence is TGTGCCAGCGGATGGCAGGGTGGGGATACAGATACGCAGTATTTT. Translation gives CASGWQGGDTDTQYF.

The table lists this clonotype with a few counts. In DNA, the CDR3 is TGTGCCAGCAGCGCTAGCGGGGGGGCACCAGATACGCAGTATTTT. It codes for CASSASGGAPDTQYF. The chain has TRBV6-5 and TRBJ2-3; 12 nucleotides align to TRBD2. The ends lost 6 bases at V and 4 bases at J; junction bases unmatched: 5. This CDR3 comprises 15 residues. Germline V gene lookup returns CDR1 MNHEY and CDR2 SVGAGI.

In its sample, this clonotype was seen many times. This sequence joins TRBV19 and TRBJ2-5, with D perhaps matching TRBD1 or TRBD2 (6 bases each). V was trimmed by 7 bases and J by 7 bases, leaving 19 bases between them. Germline CDR1 LNHDA, CDR2 SQIVND (reference sequence). CDR3 size: 14 residues. The CDR3, as DNA: TGTGCCAGTACCAATGGGGGGCGGGGAGCGACCCAGTACTTC. Encoded protein: CASTNGGRGATQYF.

The chain employs TRBV7-2 and TRBJ2-1; a possible D gene is TRBD2 (7 bases). This CDR3 is 18 amino acids long. Deletions cut 3 bases from V and 3 bases from J, with 21 bases between. CDR1 SGHTA and CDR2 FQGNSA come from the germline V gene. The CDR3, as DNA: TGTGCCAGCAGCTTTCCCGTAGGGGCGGGGGCGTTCTACAATGAGCAGTTCTTC. Its translation is CASSFPVGAGAFYNEQFF.

V is TRBV6-1 and J is TRBJ2-7; D call uncertain. Trimming took 4 bases from V and 0 from J, leaving 16 bases between them. CDR1 MNHNS and CDR2 SASEGT come from the germline V gene. The length of the CDR3 is 16 residues. In DNA form, the CDR3 reads TGTGCCAGCAGTGCTGATAACCTGGGGATCTCCTACGAGCAGTACTTC. It specifies CASSADNLGISYEQYF.

V usage is TRBV5-4 and J usage is TRBJ2-5; maybe TRBD1 (7 bases). This CDR3 region has 15 residues. Deletions cut 4 bases from V and 5 bases from J, with 18 bases between. Per germline, CDR1 SGHNT and CDR2 YYREEE (reference sequence). Here the CDR3 reads CASSLRTGAGETQYF. For the CDR3, the DNA is TGTGCCAGCAGCCTCAGGACAGGCGCGGGGGAGACCCAGTACTTC.

The CDR3 is CASSLQPGGSYEQYF. CDR3 in DNA: TGTGCCAGCAGCTTACAACCGGGGGGCTCCTACGAGCAGTACTTC. The J gene is TRBJ2-7, the V gene TRBV7-9, with 7 nucleotides matching TRBD2. The CDR3 is 15 residues long. The V segment lost 2 bases and the J segment 0 bases; nucleotides outside the gene matches: 4. CDR1 and CDR2 from the germline V gene are SEHNR and FQNEAQ (reference sequence).

V usage is TRBV6-1 and J usage is TRBJ2-3; 9 nucleotides align to TRBD2. CDR1 is MNHNS, CDR2 SASEGT, per germline. The length of the CDR3 is 15 residues. Unmatched junction bases numbered 5, after V lost 2 bases and J lost 5 bases. The chain's CDR3 is CASSETAGGLDTQYF. The CDR3 DNA follows: TGTGCCAGCAGTGAAACAGCGGGGGGCCTAGATACGCAGTATTTT.

The chain employs TRBV19 and TRBJ2-1, with D tentatively TRBD1 (5 bases). CDR1 is LNHDA, CDR2 SQIVND, per germline (reference sequence). This CDR3 has 15 amino acids. Trimming cost V 3 bases and J 3 bases, with 12 bases left between them. CDR3 in amino acids: CASSILGVHYNEQFF. Here the CDR3 DNA reads TGTGCCAGTAGTATCCTAGGGGTCCACTACAATGAGCAGTTCTTC.

V usage is TRBV14 and J usage is TRBJ1-1, with TRBD1 as a possible D gene (5 bases). Germline lookup yields CDR1 SGHDN and CDR2 FVKESK. With 1 base removed from V and 3 bases from J, the gap between germline ends came to 9 bases. CDR3 length equals 14 residues. CDR3 bases: TGTGCCAGCAGCCAAGCGCAGGGCTACACTGAAGCTTTCTTT. This codes for CASSQAQGYTEAFF.

This clonotype has only a few counts. This chain links TRBV7-8 with TRBJ2-7, with a possible D match to TRBD1 (6 bases). CDR1 SGHVS and CDR2 FQNEAQ come from the germline V gene. V dropped 5 bases and J dropped 3 bases, with 17 bases sitting between them. The length of the CDR3 is 15 residues. This CDR3 reads CASSPRVGDIYEQYF. Here the CDR3 DNA reads TGTGCCAGCAGCCCCCGGGTAGGGGACATCTACGAGCAGTACTTC. Full variable domain (rest looked up from reference TRBV7-8 and TRBJ2-7): GAGVSQSPRYKVAKRGQDVALRCDPISGHVSLFWYQQALGQGPEFLTYFQNEAQLDKSGLPSDRFFAERPEGSVSTLKIQRTQQEDSAVYLCASSPRVGDIYEQYFGPGTRLTVT.